The 25 T cell receptor beta chains presented below share a single source sample, sequenced in a study of glioma-infiltrating T cells after dendritic cell vaccination. Libraries were prepared by immunoSEQ multiplex PCR; TCRdb keeps only in-frame clonotypes and omits some of them. The sample records roughly 60,000 clones, around nine tenths being singletons. Specified time point: after dendritic cell vaccination, including at tumor progression/relapse. The input for sequencing was blood, taken after dendritic cell vaccination. The receptor source for this set is a human donor with glioblastoma.

This chain links TRBV7-8 with TRBJ2-7, with 9 bases identical to TRBD1. CDR3 size: 15 residues. With 2 bases clipped from V and 2 bases from J, the junction kept 4 bases outside the gene matches. The germline V gene has CDR1 SGHVS and CDR2 FQNEAQ. The CDR3 spells CASSLMGTGTYEQYF. In DNA form, the CDR3 reads TGTGCCAGCAGCTTAATGGGGACAGGGACCTACGAGCAGTACTTC.

The CDR3 DNA sequence: TGTGCCAGCAGCCAGGACACACTATCCACAGATACGCAGTATTTT. Residues: CASSQDTLSTDTQYF. The chain joins TRBV5-4 to TRBJ2-3; a possible D gene is TRBD1 (5 bases). V was shortened by 4 bases and J by 2 bases, with 14 bases between the two germline ends. Germline V lookup: CDR1 SGHNT, CDR2 YYREEE (reference sequence). The CDR3 runs 15 residues.

The chain employs TRBV4-1 and TRBJ1-2, with TRBD1 as a possible D gene (5 bases). CDR1 and CDR2 (germline): MGHRA, YSYEKL. V was trimmed by 1 base and J by 4 bases, leaving 10 bases between them. The length of the CDR3 is 14 residues. This CDR3 is CASSQAGGGYGYTF. CDR3 DNA sequence: TGCGCCAGCAGCCAAGCGGGGGGGGGCTATGGCTACACCTTC.

The rearrangement joins TRBV5-1 to TRBJ2-7; no firm D call. V shed 3 bases and J shed 3 bases, with 13 bases lying between them. The CDR3 has 14 residues. The V gene's germline CDR1 is SGHRS and CDR2 YFSETQ. The CDR3 loop is CASSWRERIYEQYF. The CDR3 bases are TGCGCCAGCAGCTGGAGAGAACGGATCTACGAGCAGTACTTC.

The chain carries TRBV7-2 and TRBJ1-5; TRBD1 aligns across 9 bases. The germline gives CDR1 SGHTA, CDR2 FQGNSA. The CDR3 is 15 residues long. J gave up 4 bases and V 5 bases, and 6 bases lay outside the gene matches. In DNA form, the CDR3 reads TGTGCCAGCAGCATCCTTGGACAGGGGAATCAGCCCCAGCATTTT. It codes for CASSILGQGNQPQHF.

In this sample, this clone turned up once. The J gene is TRBJ2-7, the V gene TRBV7-2; 7 bases line up with TRBD2. V dropped 5 bases and J dropped 7; count of bases not matched to a gene: 11. CDR1 is SGHTA and CDR2 is FQGNSA in the germline V gene. The CDR3 has 14 residues. CDR3 bases: TGTGCCAGCAGCCTCCAGCGGGGTCCGGGGGAGCAGTACTTC. It yields the protein CASSLQRGPGEQYF.

V gene TRBV6-5 combines with J gene TRBJ2-3; the D gene is possibly TRBD2 (6 bases). This CDR3 is built from 16 residues. Per the germline V gene, CDR1 is MNHEY and CDR2 is SVGAGI. V was trimmed by 0 bases and J by 6 bases, leaving 16 bases between them. The CDR3 DNA follows: TGTGCCAGCAGTTACTCAAGGGCGGGGCCCAAGGATACGCAGTATTTT. It is translated as CASSYSRAGPKDTQYF.

J is TRBJ2-3 and V is TRBV7-7; 7 bases fit TRBD1. CDR1 SSHAT and CDR2 FNYEAQ come from the germline V gene (reference sequence). CDR3 length: 14 residues. Losses at the gene ends were 5 bases for V and 0 bases for J; bases not matched to a gene: 2. The CDR3, as DNA: TGTGCCAGCAGCCAGACAGGGAGCACAGATACGCAGTATTTT. Protein: CASSQTGSTDTQYF. Using reference TRBV7-7 and TRBJ2-3 for the parts outside the CDR3, the full variable domain is GAGVSQSPRYKVTKRGQDVTLRCDPISSHATLYWYQQALGQGPEFLTYFNYEAQPDKSGLPSDRFSAERPEGSISTLTIQRTEQRDSAMYRCASSQTGSTDTQYFGPGTRLTVL.

This CDR3 reads CASSLAGTSSTNEQFF. The CDR3 DNA sequence: TGTGCCAGCAGCTTAGCCGGGACTAGCAGCACCAATGAGCAGTTCTTC. This chain joins TRBV11-3 and TRBJ2-1; 9 bases are shared with TRBD2. The CDR3 contains 16 residues. CDR1 SGHNT and CDR2 YENEEA come from the germline V gene. Germline trimming cut 1 base from V and 6 bases from J; bases unmatched to any gene: 7.

Only one count was recorded for this clone. This sequence joins TRBV7-9 and TRBJ1-5; the match to TRBD1 covers 8 bases. The CDR3 is made up of 16 amino acids. J gave up 3 bases and V 1 base, and 5 bases lay outside the gene matches. CDR1 and CDR2 from the germline V gene are SEHNR and FQNEAQ (reference sequence). CDR3 sequence (DNA): TGTGCCAGCAGCTTAGGGGGGACAGGTTCCAATCAGCCCCAGCATTTT. Its translation: CASSLGGTGSNQPQHF. Complete variable domain (other parts from reference TRBV7-9 and TRBJ1-5): DTGVSQNPRHKITKRGQNVTFRCDPISEHNRLYWYRQTLGQGPEFLTYFQNEAQLEKSRLLSDRFSAERPKGSFSTLEIQRTEQGDSAMYLCASSLGGTGSNQPQHFGDGTRLSIL.

This clone was seen a single time. The chain couples TRBV19 to TRBJ1-2; 8 nucleotides match TRBD1. Germline loops: CDR1 LNHDA, CDR2 SQIVND (reference sequence). The CDR3 sequence is 13 residues long. With V trimmed by 3 bases and J by 4 bases, 1 base remained unmatched. CDR3 nucleotide sequence: TGTGCCAGTAGTATTGGACAGGGCTATGGCTACACCTTC. It codes for CASSIGQGYGYTF. The complete variable domain, with remaining parts taken from reference TRBV19 and TRBJ1-2, reads DGGITQSPKYLFRKEGQNVTLSCEQNLNHDAMYWYRQDPGQGLRLIYYSQIVNDFQKGDIAEGYSVSREKKESFPLTVTSAQKNPTAFYLCASSIGQGYGYTFGSGTRLTVV.

The V gene is TRBV18, the J gene TRBJ1-5, with a tentative D call TRBD1 (6 bases). Germline loops: CDR1 KGHSH, CDR2 LQKENI. Trimming took off 6 bases at V and 6 bases at J, with 18 bases between the two ends. This CDR3 has 15 amino acids. The CDR3 loop is CASSPSGAVGQPQHF. As DNA, the CDR3 is TGTGCCAGCTCTCCGTCAGGGGCGGTGGGTCAGCCCCAGCATTTT.

DNA of the CDR3: TGCGCCAGCAGCCAAGAACTTAGCGGGGGGGGAGAGACCCAGTACTTC. Its protein product is CASSQELSGGGETQYF. This rearrangement joins TRBV4-3 to TRBJ2-5; 11 bases align to TRBD2. The CDR3 is made up of 16 amino acids. Germline trimming cut 0 bases from V and 4 bases from J; bases unmatched to any gene: 4. Looked up from germline, CDR1 is LGHNA and CDR2 is YSLEER.

This sequence joins TRBV4-3 and TRBJ1-1, with 7 bases aligning to TRBD1. The CDR3 runs 14 residues. V shed 3 bases, J shed 0 bases, and the junction held 1 base outside the gene matches. Per the germline V gene, CDR1 is LGHNA and CDR2 is YSLEER. CDR3 sequence reads: CASSQGQMNTEAFF. The CDR3 bases are TGCGCCAGCAGCCAGGGACAGATGAACACTGAAGCTTTCTTT.

This chain connects TRBV7-6 to TRBJ1-1; possibly TRBD1 for D (5 bases). CDR1 SGHVS and CDR2 FNYEAQ come from the germline V gene. This CDR3 is 14 amino acids long. Trimming took off 6 bases at V and 3 bases at J, with 14 bases between the two ends. The CDR3 nucleotides are TGTGCCAGCAGTTCAAGGGGTGCGGACACTGAAGCTTTCTTT. Translation gives CASSSRGADTEAFF.

CDR3 coding DNA: TGCGCCAGCAGCCCGGGAGGAGGGGGCAATCAGCCCCAGCATTTT. The encoded protein is CASSPGGGGNQPQHF. This chain links TRBV5-1 with TRBJ1-5, with TRBD1 as a possible D gene (5 bases). V dropped 4 bases and J dropped 2 bases, with 13 bases sitting between them. The CDR3 runs to 15 residues. Germline CDR1 is SGHRS and CDR2 is YFSETQ.

This rearrangement joins TRBV5-6 to TRBJ2-1; TRBD2 agrees at 10 bases. J was trimmed by 0 bases and V by 0 bases; bases with no gene match: 6. The CDR3 has 18 residues. Looked up from germline, CDR1 is SGHDT and CDR2 is YYEEEE. The CDR3 nucleotides read TGTGCCAGCAGCTTGGTAGCGGGGGGACCCAGCTCCTACAATGAGCAGTTCTTC. Amino acids: CASSLVAGGPSSYNEQFF.

The chain combines TRBV30 with TRBJ1-1, with D perhaps TRBD1 (5 bases). CDR1 and CDR2 from the germline V gene are GTSNPN and SVGIG (reference sequence). V dropped 3 bases and J dropped 8 bases, with 10 bases sitting between them. The CDR3 contains 11 residues. The CDR3 protein is CAWSDQGEAFF. In DNA form, the CDR3 reads TGTGCCTGGAGCGATCAGGGAGAAGCTTTCTTT.

The J gene is TRBJ1-1, the V gene TRBV6-6, with 11 bases that match TRBD1. Per the germline V gene, CDR1 is MNHNY and CDR2 is SVGAGI (reference sequence). With V trimmed by 0 bases and J by 11 bases, 8 bases remained unmatched. This CDR3 comprises 15 residues. The CDR3 spells CASSYSVGTGGSAFF. CDR3 bases: TGTGCCAGCAGTTACTCAGTTGGGACAGGGGGTTCGGCTTTCTTT.

The sample holds a few counts of this clone. This chain uses TRBV19 with TRBJ2-7; D remains ambiguous. Trimming took off 5 bases at V and 5 bases at J, with 13 bases between the two ends. CDR1 and CDR2 (germline): LNHDA, SQIVND (reference sequence). CDR3 length: 13 residues. CDR3 amino acids: CASSRTPSDEQYF. CDR3 coding DNA: TGTGCCAGTAGTCGCACCCCGTCGGACGAGCAGTACTTC.

The rearrangement joins TRBV10-3 to TRBJ1-6, with D possibly matching TRBD1 (5 bases). The CDR3 totals 15 residues. Germline V gene sequence: CDR1 ENHRY, CDR2 SYGVKD. The V end was cut by 7 bases, the J end by 7 bases, with 17 bases between. This CDR3 is CAITKGGTENSPLHF. The CDR3 bases are TGTGCCATCACAAAGGGCGGGACGGAGAATTCACCCCTCCACTTT.

The rearrangement links TRBV5-4 to TRBJ2-7, with 9 nucleotides matching TRBD2. Germline CDR1 reads SGHNT; CDR2 reads YYREEE (reference sequence). J gave up 3 bases and V 1 base, and 8 bases lay outside the gene matches. The CDR3 runs to 16 residues. The CDR3 protein is CASSLSPGSGGYEQYF. CDR3 coding DNA: TGTGCCAGCAGCTTGTCCCCGGGTAGCGGGGGCTACGAGCAGTACTTC.

Regarding this clone: The germline gene is not matched at one end of the junction; a read error may be the cause. Other DNA sequences within the sample encode an identical CDR3. CDR3 DNA: TGTGCCTGGAGTCCCTCCGGGACAGGGGCTTATAATTCCCCCCTCCACTTT. Its translation is CAWSPSGTGAYNSPLHF. This chain joins TRBV30 and TRBJ1-6, with 10 bases aligning to TRBD1. CDR1 and CDR2 (germline): GTSNPN, SVGIG (reference sequence). The CDR3 length is 17 residues.

The genes are TRBV7-2 and TRBJ2-3; no firm D call. V was shortened by 5 bases and J by 0 bases, with 9 bases between the two germline ends. The CDR3 has 14 residues. Germline assignment: CDR1 SGHTA and CDR2 FQGNSA. CDR3 sequence (DNA): TGTGCCAGCAGCACGACACCGAGCACAGATACGCAGTATTTT. This encodes CASSTTPSTDTQYF.

This chain uses TRBV5-4 with TRBJ2-7; 16 bases agree with TRBD2. This CDR3 contains 20 residues. The germline CDR1 and CDR2 sequences are SGHNT and YYREEE (reference sequence). With V trimmed by 0 bases and J by 3 bases, 12 bases remained unmatched. CDR3 sequence: CASSLASGTSGRGGHYEQYF. CDR3 coding DNA: TGTGCCAGCAGCTTGGCCTCGGGGACTAGCGGGAGGGGGGGGCACTACGAGCAGTACTTC.